A single sample is the source of the 23 T cell receptor beta chains below, sequenced in a study of T cell responses to AZD1222 COVID-19 vaccine. TCRdb's copy holds only in-frame clones and misses some; the assay was immunoSEQ multiplex PCR. The table shows around 140,000 clones, with about 90% occurring only once. The source was peripheral blood, collected 28 days after the second AZD1222 dose. The source is an adult who received the AZD1222 COVID-19 vaccine.

V usage is TRBV21-1 and J usage is TRBJ2-7; the D call in the table, TRBD2, was not verified against the DNA. TRBV21-1 is a pseudogene locus. The CDR3 has 17 residues. CDR3 coding DNA: TGTGCCAGCAGCAAAGCTACCTTGGGGGGAAGATCCTACGAGCAGTACTTC. The encoded protein is CASSKATLGGRSYEQYF.

In regard to this clone: Other DNA sequences in the same sample also yield this CDR3. The chain recombines TRBV5-4 with TRBJ2-5; 11 positions agree with TRBD2. The junction had 3 bases not matched to a gene; V was cut back by 1 base and J by 1 base. The CDR3 spans 16 residues. Looked up from germline, CDR1 is SGHNT and CDR2 is YYREEE (reference sequence). This CDR3 reads CASSLTSGGFQETQYF. CDR3 DNA: TGTGCCAGCAGCTTGACTAGCGGGGGCTTCCAAGAGACCCAGTACTTC.

The chain carries TRBV9 and TRBJ2-2, with D possibly being TRBD2 (5 bases). Germline-derived CDR1 and CDR2 are SGDLS and YYNGEE. The length of the CDR3 is 17 residues. Trimming took off 4 bases at V and 6 bases at J, with 22 bases between the two ends. CDR3 loop: CASSPGLRVDLPGELFF. The CDR3 bases are TGTGCCAGCAGCCCTGGTTTGAGGGTTGACCTACCCGGGGAGCTGTTTTTT.

The gene calls are TRBV11-3 and TRBJ2-3; 9 nucleotides align to TRBD2. The CDR3 contains 17 residues. V shed 1 base and J 0 bases; nucleotides not matched to a gene: 5. CDR1 is SGHNT and CDR2 is YENEEA in the germline V gene. The CDR3 here is CASSLGRGGASTDTQYF. CDR3 bases: TGTGCCAGCAGCTTAGGGCGGGGGGGTGCTAGCACAGATACGCAGTATTTT.

V usage is TRBV3-1 (or the pseudogene TRBV3-2) and J usage is TRBJ1-2; D gene uncertain. The germline V and J ends were trimmed by 1 base and 5 bases, with 8 bases remaining between them. The CDR3 is 13 amino acids. CDR1 is LGHDT and CDR2 is YNNKEL in the germline V gene (reference sequence). CDR3 amino acids: CASSQGGRYGYTF. CDR3 DNA sequence: TGTGCCAGCAGCCAAGGAGGGAGGTATGGCTACACCTTC.

The J gene is TRBJ2-7, the V gene TRBV6-2 or TRBV6-3; 7 nucleotides line up with TRBD1. V was clipped by 6 bases and J by 4 bases; unmatched bases: 3. The CDR3 sequence is 12 residues long. CDR1 is MNHEY, CDR2 SVGEGT, per germline. The DNA for the CDR3 is TGTGCCAGCAGCCTGGGACAGTACGAGCAGTACTTC. Its protein is CASSLGQYEQYF.

The chain employs TRBV3-1 (or the pseudogene TRBV3-2) and TRBJ1-2, with D perhaps matching TRBD1 (5 bases). CDR3 length: 14 amino acids. Trimming took off 5 bases at V and 4 bases at J, with 14 bases between the two ends. CDR1 is LGHDT, CDR2 YNNKEL, per germline (reference sequence). DNA of the CDR3: TGTGCCAGCAGCAGTTCCAGCGGGGGCTATGGCTACACCTTC. Translated, it gives CASSSSSGGYGYTF.

The chain combines TRBV7-2 with TRBJ1-1; no definite D call. V dropped 4 bases and J dropped 8 bases, with 14 bases sitting between them. This CDR3 has 13 residues. The germline V gene encodes CDR1 SGHTA and CDR2 FQGNSA. CDR3 in amino acids: CASSSLSSREAFF. The CDR3 DNA sequence: TGTGCCAGCAGCTCTCTGTCTTCCCGGGAAGCTTTCTTT.

This chain links TRBV23-1 with TRBJ2-7; D may be TRBD2 (6 bases). TRBV23-1 is labeled an ORF, and its function is uncertain. Deletions cut 2 bases from V and 5 bases from J, with 31 bases between. This CDR3 has 20 residues. The CDR3, as DNA: TGCGCCAGCAGTCAACCAGGCGAGCCCGGGACTTATCTAACCTCAGACGAGCAGTACTTC. Protein sequence: CASSQPGEPGTYLTSDEQYF.

This clone was counted between two and nine times. CDR3 sequence reads: CASSVGNEQYF. In DNA form, the CDR3 reads TGTGCCAGCAGTGTGGGGAACGAGCAGTACTTC. This chain uses TRBV25-1 with TRBJ2-7; D remains ambiguous. The germline gives CDR1 MGHDK, CDR2 SYGVNS. This CDR3 contains 11 residues. V was trimmed by 4 bases and J by 5 bases, leaving 6 bases between them.

This chain links TRBV7-3 with TRBJ2-2, with 7 bases that match TRBD2. CDR3 size: 15 residues. From germline, CDR1 is SGHTA and CDR2 FQGTGA. The V and J ends lost 4 bases and 3 bases, in that order; junction bases with no gene match: 5. The CDR3, as DNA: TGTGCCAGCAGCTCGCGGACTAGTTACACCGGGGAGCTGTTTTTT. Translated, it gives CASSSRTSYTGELFF.

The chain has TRBV7-2 and TRBJ2-7; D is unresolved. The CDR3 runs 13 residues. The germline V and J ends were trimmed by 4 bases and 8 bases, with 15 bases remaining between them. Germline V CDR1 and CDR2: SGHTA, FQGNSA. The CDR3 DNA is TGTGCCAGCAGCTCTCAGACCGCGTCTCAGCAGTACTTC. This codes for CASSSQTASQQYF.

V is TRBV18 and J is TRBJ1-2, with no clear D. The germline V gene encodes CDR1 KGHSH and CDR2 LQKENI. This CDR3 has 16 amino acids. The V and J ends lost 0 bases and 2 bases respectively, with 13 bases between them. The CDR3 nucleotides are TGTGCCAGCTCACCACCGGGGTACCCAAACAACTATGGCTACACCTTC. Amino acid sequence: CASSPPGYPNNYGYTF.

V gene TRBV20-1 combines with J gene TRBJ2-7; D is undetermined. The CDR3 is made up of 10 amino acids. The V and J ends lost 3 bases and 5 bases respectively, with 5 bases between them. The germline V gene has CDR1 DFQATT and CDR2 SNEGSKA (reference sequence). The CDR3 reads CSARSDEQYF. In DNA, the CDR3 is TGCAGTGCTAGGTCGGACGAGCAGTACTTC.

The chain couples TRBV11-2 to TRBJ2-5; D call uncertain. Trimming shortened V by 4 bases and J by 6 bases, and 18 bases separated the two germline ends. This CDR3 comprises 15 residues. In germline, CDR1 is SGHAT, CDR2 FQNNGV. The CDR3 loop reads CASSSAVRRPQTQYF. The CDR3 nucleotides are TGTGCCAGCAGCTCTGCAGTGAGACGGCCCCAGACCCAGTACTTC.

The chain couples TRBV4-2 to TRBJ1-2, with 7 bases lining up with TRBD1. Losses at the gene ends were 3 bases for V and 8 bases for J; bases not matched to a gene: 15. CDR1 is LGHNA, CDR2 YNFKEQ, per germline. CDR3 length: 16 residues. The CDR3 loop reads CASSQGDDRENRGYTF. CDR3 nucleotide sequence: TGTGCCAGCAGCCAGGGGGACGACAGGGAAAACCGCGGCTACACCTTC.

This clone is a singleton in its sample. The chain links TRBV18 to TRBJ1-5; no definite D call. The CDR3 covers 16 residues. The germline V and J ends were trimmed by 0 bases and 0 bases, with 9 bases remaining between them. Per the germline V gene, CDR1 is KGHSH and CDR2 is LQKENI. The CDR3 DNA follows: TGTGCCAGCTCACCACCGGTAAGGGATAGCAATCAGCCCCAGCATTTT. It encodes CASSPPVRDSNQPQHF.

The J gene is TRBJ2-7, the V gene TRBV5-1; TRBD1 aligns across 9 bases. This CDR3 contains 14 residues. CDR1 is SGHRS, CDR2 YFSETQ, per germline. J was trimmed by 5 bases and V by 4 bases; bases with no gene match: 7. CDR3 DNA sequence: TGCGCCAGCAGCAAGGGACAGGGTGCCCACGAGCAGTACTTC. Amino acids: CASSKGQGAHEQYF.

The genes are TRBV7-9 and TRBJ1-4, with D perhaps matching TRBD1 (6 bases). CDR1 and CDR2 (germline): SEHNR, FQNEAQ (reference sequence). The CDR3 totals 14 residues. Between the trimmed V and J ends, which lost 1 base and 8 bases, there was a span of 11 bases. CDR3 nucleotide sequence: TGTGCCAGCAGCTTAGTTCAGGGGCGAGAAAAACTGTTTTTT. This translates into CASSLVQGREKLFF.

The chain joins TRBV10-3 to TRBJ2-7, with 12 bases that match TRBD2. This CDR3 is built from 15 residues. After removal of 3 bases from V and 3 bases from J, the junction contained 3 bases not matched to a gene. Germline CDR1 and CDR2: ENHRY and SYGVKD. The CDR3 sequence is CAISDRTSGDYEQYF. In nucleotides, the CDR3 is TGTGCCATCAGTGACCGGACTAGCGGGGACTACGAGCAGTACTTC.

The chain is built from TRBV6-6 and TRBJ2-7; D may be TRBD2 (5 bases). CDR3 length equals 15 residues. The V and J ends lost 2 bases and 3 bases respectively, with 14 bases between them. Germline CDR1 is MNHNY and CDR2 is SVGAGI (reference sequence). This chain's CDR3 is CASSYLGFGNYEQYF. Written as DNA, the CDR3 is TGTGCCAGCAGTTACCTCGGATTCGGGAACTACGAGCAGTACTTC.

This sequence joins TRBV30 and TRBJ2-7; D is perhaps TRBD1 (5 bases). The ends were cut back, 6 bases at V and 4 bases at J, with 19 bases in the middle. Germline V CDR1 and CDR2: GTSNPN, SVGIG (reference sequence). CDR3 length: 14 amino acids. The CDR3 sequence: CACKGRGSRYEQYF. For the CDR3, the DNA is TGTGCCTGCAAGGGTAGGGGTTCCCGTTACGAGCAGTACTTC.

This rearrangement joins TRBV7-8 to TRBJ1-5; D is uncertain. The CDR3 covers 15 residues. Germline loops: CDR1 SGHVS, CDR2 FQNEAQ. With 3 bases removed from V and 0 bases from J, the gap between germline ends came to 9 bases. CDR3 loop: CASSFSDTSNQPQHF. CDR3 coding DNA: TGTGCCAGCAGCTTCTCAGATACTAGCAATCAGCCCCAGCATTTT.